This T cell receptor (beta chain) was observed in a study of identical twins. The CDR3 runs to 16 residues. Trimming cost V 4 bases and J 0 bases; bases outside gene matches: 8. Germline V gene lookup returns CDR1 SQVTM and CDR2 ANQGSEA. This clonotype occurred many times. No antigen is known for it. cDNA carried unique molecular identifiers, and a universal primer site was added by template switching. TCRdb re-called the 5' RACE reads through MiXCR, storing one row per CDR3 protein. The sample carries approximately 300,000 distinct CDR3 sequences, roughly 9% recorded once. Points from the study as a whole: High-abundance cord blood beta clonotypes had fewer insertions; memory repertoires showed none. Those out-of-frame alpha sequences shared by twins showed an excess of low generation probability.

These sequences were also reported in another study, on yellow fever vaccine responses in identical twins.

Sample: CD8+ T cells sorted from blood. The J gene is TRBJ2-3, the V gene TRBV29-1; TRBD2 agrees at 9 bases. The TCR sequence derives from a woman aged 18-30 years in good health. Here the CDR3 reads CSVVNLAGESTDTQYF. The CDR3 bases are TGCAGCGTTGTCAATTTAGCGGGAGAAAGCACAGATACGCAGTATTTT.